This T cell receptor (beta chain) was sequenced during a study of CD8+ T cells in alopecia areata. The overall study: The study gave treated patients oral tofacitinib at 5 to 10 mg twice daily.

Remarks on this clone: Its antigen is not known.

Extraction of RNA preceded its reverse transcription into cDNA, which served as the sequencing template. Sequencing used immunoSEQ multiplex PCR; TCRdb keeps in-frame clones, though not all of them. The data contain some 200,000 clones, more than 45% of them singletons. Germline CDR1 is MNHEY and CDR2 is SVGAGI. There are 13 residues in the CDR3. V was trimmed by 7 bases and J by 7 bases, leaving 16 bases between them. Whole-study results and caveats: It was lesional scalp, especially alopecia totalis/universalis, that showed higher clonality than normal scalp. Only one nonresponder was present, which leaves the link between baseline CD8+ expansion and response uncertain.

Treatment of the sample: oral pan-JAK inhibitor, 5-10 mg twice daily. This rearrangement joins TRBV6-5 to TRBJ1-1, with D hard to call. The specimen was CD4+ T cells sorted from blood, collected at week 24, from a patient treated with tofacitinib. The origin of this receptor is a human donor with alopecia areata. For the CDR3, the DNA is TGTGCCAGCATCGACGCGAAAGTGGATGAAGCTTTCTTT. It codes for CASIDAKVDEAFF.